These 8 T cell receptor beta chains were all obtained from the same sample, sequenced in a study of identifying expanded T cells in peripheral blood. Produced via immunoSEQ multiplex PCR; TCRdb's table is partial and in-frame only. The sample consists of 130,000 or so clones, more than 75% of them appearing once. Material for sequencing was blood. These receptors all stem from a person between 18 and 69 years old in good health.

This sequence joins TRBV11-3 and TRBJ1-2; D might be TRBD1 (5 bases). V was clipped by 5 bases and J by 3 bases, with 16 bases between them. Germline assignment: CDR1 SGHNT and CDR2 YENEEA. The length of the CDR3 is 15 residues. This CDR3 reads CASSLSGGTDYGYTF. CDR3 DNA sequence: TGTGCCAGCAGCCTAAGTGGAGGGACGGACTATGGCTACACCTTC.

CDR3 in amino acids: CASTSTANYGYTF. In DNA, the CDR3 is TGTGCCAGCACCTCGACCGCCAACTATGGCTACACCTTC. This chain joins TRBV6-5 and TRBJ1-2; no clear D. Germline-derived CDR1 and CDR2 are MNHEY and SVGAGI. CDR3 length equals 13 residues. Trimming took off 7 bases at V and 2 bases at J, with 11 bases between the two ends.

The rearrangement uses TRBV27 and TRBJ2-7; a possible D gene is TRBD1 (6 bases). Germline V CDR1 and CDR2: MNHEY, SMNVEV (reference sequence). CDR3 size: 14 residues. Trimming took 1 base from V and 3 from J, leaving 10 bases between them. CDR3 protein: CASSLWGTSYEQYF. The CDR3 coding sequence is TGTGCCAGCAGTTTATGGGGGACAAGCTACGAGCAGTACTTC.

The chain has TRBV6-5 and TRBJ1-3; possible D gene TRBD1, 5 bases. The CDR3 runs to 16 residues. Looked up from germline, CDR1 is MNHEY and CDR2 is SVGAGI. The germline V and J ends were trimmed by 2 bases and 4 bases, with 15 bases remaining between them. This chain's CDR3 is CASSYGSSRQGNTIYF. As DNA, the CDR3 is TGTGCCAGCAGTTACGGTTCGAGTCGACAGGGAAACACCATATATTTT.

This sequence joins TRBV7-3 and TRBJ1-2; the match to TRBD1 covers 8 bases. J was trimmed by 7 bases and V by 5 bases; bases with no gene match: 12. CDR1 is SGHTA, CDR2 FQGTGA, per germline. The CDR3 is made up of 15 amino acids. Here the CDR3 DNA reads TGTGCCAGCAGCCTTAGCGGACAGGGTGTCTCTGGCTACACCTTC. Translated, it gives CASSLSGQGVSGYTF.

The chain links TRBV28 to TRBJ2-7; D may be TRBD2 (6 bases). CDR1 and CDR2 (germline): MDHEN, SYDVKM. The CDR3 has 16 residues. The V and J ends lost 5 bases and 4 bases respectively, with 21 bases between them. This CDR3 reads CASSRAGPSGIYEQYF. The CDR3 region has the DNA TGTGCCAGCAGTAGGGCGGGGCCTTCAGGCATATACGAGCAGTACTTC. The full variable domain, rest sourced from reference TRBV28 and TRBJ2-7, is DVKVTQSSRYLVKRTGEKVFLECVQDMDHENMFWYRQDPGLGLRLIYFSYDVKMKEKGDIPEGYSVSREKKERFSLILESASTNQTSMYLCASSRAGPSGIYEQYFGPGTRLTVT.

This sequence joins TRBV4-3 and TRBJ1-3, with unresolved D. V was clipped by 0 bases and J by 0 bases, with 18 bases between them. This CDR3 spans 19 amino acids. Germline CDR1 reads LGHNA; CDR2 reads YSLEER. The CDR3 DNA reads TGCGCCAGCAGCCAAGATCACGTGTGGACGGGAGACTCTGGAAACACCATATATTTT. Translated: CASSQDHVWTGDSGNTIYF.

The V gene is TRBV7-6, the J gene TRBJ1-4, with a possible D match to TRBD1 (6 bases). This CDR3 is 15 amino acids long. Germline CDR1 reads SGHVS; CDR2 reads FNYEAQ. The V end lost 4 bases, the J end lost 3 bases, and 12 bases lay between the germline ends. The chain's CDR3 is CASSSKGGPNEKLFF. The CDR3 coding sequence is TGTGCCAGCAGCTCGAAGGGGGGCCCTAATGAAAAACTGTTTTTT.